The sequence of this T cell receptor (beta chain) was determined in a study of regulatory T cells in long-lasting Graves disease. Trimming stripped 4 bases from V and 6 bases from J, with 21 bases between. The V gene's germline CDR1 is SGHTA and CDR2 FQGNSA. This CDR3 has 16 residues. Combining iRepertoire HTBI primers with Arm-PCR of CDR3 regions, the authors built TCR beta libraries. MiXCR, run by TCRdb on the multiplex PCR reads, gives a single entry per CDR3 protein. The sample lists some 420,000 distinct CDR3 sequences; under 25% were seen once. Time point described: persistent/refractory GD, antithyroid drugs over 5 years with positive TRAb. Extracted RNA from PBMCs served as the source of the TCR library.

The sequence was obtained from a female donor with Graves disease. Sequences were derived from peripheral blood mononuclear cells (PBMCs), sampled when the disease was refractory, from a patient treated with antithyroid drugs. This rearrangement joins TRBV7-2 to TRBJ1-2, with D perhaps matching TRBD1 (5 bases). In DNA form, the CDR3 reads TGTGCCAGCAGCTCCTCGGTCGTCAACGCAGGGCATGGCTACACCTTC. This sequence encodes CASSSSVVNAGHGYTF.